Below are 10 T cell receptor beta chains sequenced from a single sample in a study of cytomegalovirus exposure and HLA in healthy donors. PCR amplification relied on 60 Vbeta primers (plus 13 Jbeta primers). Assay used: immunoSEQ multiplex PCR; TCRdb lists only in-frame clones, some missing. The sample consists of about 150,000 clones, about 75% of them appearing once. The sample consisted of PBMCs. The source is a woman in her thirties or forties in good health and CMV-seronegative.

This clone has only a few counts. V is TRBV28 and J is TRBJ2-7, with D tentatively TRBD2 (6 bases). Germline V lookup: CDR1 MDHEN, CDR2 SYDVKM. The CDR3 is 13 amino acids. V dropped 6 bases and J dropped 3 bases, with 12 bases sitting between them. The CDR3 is CASSRAGIYEQYF. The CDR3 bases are TGTGCCAGCAGCAGAGCGGGCATCTACGAGCAGTACTTC. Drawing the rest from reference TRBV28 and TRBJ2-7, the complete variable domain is DVKVTQSSRYLVKRTGEKVFLECVQDMDHENMFWYRQDPGLGLRLIYFSYDVKMKEKGDIPEGYSVSREKKERFSLILESASTNQTSMYLCASSRAGIYEQYFGPGTRLTVT.

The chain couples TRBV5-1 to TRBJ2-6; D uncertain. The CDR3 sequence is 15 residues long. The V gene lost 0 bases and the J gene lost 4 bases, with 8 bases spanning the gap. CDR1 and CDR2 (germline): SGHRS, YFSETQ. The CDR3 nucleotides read TGCGCCAGCAGCTTGGGACCCGGGGGGGCCAACGTCCTGACTTTC. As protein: CASSLGPGGANVLTF.

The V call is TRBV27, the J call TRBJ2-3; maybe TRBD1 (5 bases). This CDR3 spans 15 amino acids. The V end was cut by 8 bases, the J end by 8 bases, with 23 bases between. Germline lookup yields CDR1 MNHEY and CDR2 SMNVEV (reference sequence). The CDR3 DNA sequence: TGTGCCAGCGGGGCCTCGTCCTTAGCACATTCTACGCAGTATTTT. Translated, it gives CASGASSLAHSTQYF.

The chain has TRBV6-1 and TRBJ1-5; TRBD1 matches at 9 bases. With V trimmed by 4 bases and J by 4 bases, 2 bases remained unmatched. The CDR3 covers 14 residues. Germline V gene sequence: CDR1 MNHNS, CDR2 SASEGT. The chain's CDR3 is CASSVDRGNQPQHF. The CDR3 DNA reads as TGTGCCAGCAGTGTCGACAGGGGGAATCAGCCCCAGCATTTT.

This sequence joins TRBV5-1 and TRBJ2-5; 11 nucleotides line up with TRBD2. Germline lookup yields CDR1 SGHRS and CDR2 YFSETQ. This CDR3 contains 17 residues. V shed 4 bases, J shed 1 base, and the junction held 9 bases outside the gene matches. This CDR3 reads CASSPLMTSGAQETQYF. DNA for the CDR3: TGCGCCAGCAGCCCCTTAATGACTAGCGGGGCCCAAGAGACCCAGTACTTC. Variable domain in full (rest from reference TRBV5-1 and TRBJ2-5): KAGVTQTPRYLIKTRGQQVTLSCSPISGHRSVSWYQQTPGQGLQFLFEYFSETQRNKGNFPGRFSGRQFSNSRSEMNVSTLELGDSALYLCASSPLMTSGAQETQYFGPGTRLLVL.

CDR3 loop: CASSRVSGGIHNEQFF. CDR3 sequence (DNA): TGTGCCAGTAGTAGGGTCAGCGGGGGCATCCACAATGAGCAGTTCTTC. The V call is TRBV19, the J call TRBJ2-1; TRBD2 matches 8 bases. The length of the CDR3 is 16 residues. Germline CDR1 is LNHDA and CDR2 is SQIVND (reference sequence). With V trimmed by 4 bases and J by 5 bases, 10 bases remained unmatched.

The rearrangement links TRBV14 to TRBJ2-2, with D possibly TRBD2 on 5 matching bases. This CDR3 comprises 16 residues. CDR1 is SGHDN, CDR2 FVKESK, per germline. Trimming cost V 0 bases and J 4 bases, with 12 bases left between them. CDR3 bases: TGTGCCAGCAGCCAAGATATGGACGGGGTCACCGGGGAGCTGTTTTTT. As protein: CASSQDMDGVTGELFF.

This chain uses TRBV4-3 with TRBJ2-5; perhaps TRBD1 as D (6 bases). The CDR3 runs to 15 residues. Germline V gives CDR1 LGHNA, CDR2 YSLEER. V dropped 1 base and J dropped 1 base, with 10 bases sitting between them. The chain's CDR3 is CASSQGSTGQETQYF. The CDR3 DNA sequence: TGCGCCAGCAGCCAAGGATCGACAGGCCAAGAGACCCAGTACTTC.

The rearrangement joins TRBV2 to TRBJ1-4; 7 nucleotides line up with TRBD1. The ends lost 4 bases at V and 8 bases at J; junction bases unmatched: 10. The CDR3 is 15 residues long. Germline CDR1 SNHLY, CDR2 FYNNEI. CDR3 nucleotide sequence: TGTGCCAGCAGTGCAACAGGGGCGGATAGCGAAAAACTGTTTTTT. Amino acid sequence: CASSATGADSEKLFF.

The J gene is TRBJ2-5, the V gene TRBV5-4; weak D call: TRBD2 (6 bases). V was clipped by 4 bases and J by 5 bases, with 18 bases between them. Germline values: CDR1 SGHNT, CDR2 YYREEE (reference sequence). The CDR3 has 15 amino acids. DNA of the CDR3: TGTGCCAGCAGCGTGGGGACTGCTACGGGGGAGACCCAGTACTTC. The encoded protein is CASSVGTATGETQYF.